The rows below give T cell receptor beta chains drawn from one sample of a study of blood T cell repertoires in COVID-19. Assay: immunoSEQ multiplex PCR; the TCRdb copy retains only in-frame clones and omits some. Counted here are over 80,000 clones, roughly 87% occurring once; the ten biggest clones make up more than 8%. Sequencing input: peripheral blood. The source of these receptors is a man in his fifties with acute or convalescent COVID-19. CDR3s include the opening cysteine and the closing phenylalanine or tryptophan. D genes are given only for firm matches. Rows give clone size only sometimes, using once, few, many, or a class for an expanded clone.

J: TRBJ1-1
size: once
D: .
V: TRBV19
CDR3: CASTRQPGRENTEAFF
DNA: TGTGCCAGTACCCGGCAGCCAGGGAGGGAGAACACTGAAGCTTTCTTT

J: TRBJ1-1
size: .
D: .
V: TRBV6-1
CDR3: CASSDAGIEAFF
DNA: TGTGCCAGCAGTGATGCAGGGATTGAAGCTTTCTTT

J: TRBJ2-5
size: .
D: TRBD1
V: TRBV5-1
CDR3: CASSLVQGRQETQYF
DNA: TGCGCCAGCAGCTTAGTACAGGGGCGTCAAGAGACCCAGTACTTC

J: TRBJ1-1
size: few
D: .
V: TRBV19
CDR3: CASSILHRGGEAEAFF
DNA: TGTGCCAGTAGTATACTTCATCGGGGCGGGGAGGCTGAAGCTTTCTTT

J: TRBJ2-3
size: .
D: .
V: TRBV9
CDR3: CASSVVEGADTQYF
DNA: TGTGCCAGCAGCGTAGTGGAGGGTGCGGATACGCAGTATTTT

J: TRBJ1-1
size: .
D: .
V: TRBV20-1
CDR3: CSARWNTEAFF
DNA: TGCAGTGCCCGTTGGAACACTGAAGCTTTCTTT

J: TRBJ1-2
size: .
D: TRBD1
V: TRBV6-5
CDR3: CASSWDRVNIYGYTF
DNA: TGTGCCAGCTCCTGGGACAGGGTCAACATTTATGGCTACACCTTC

J: TRBJ1-6
size: .
D: TRBD1
V: TRBV5-1
CDR3: CASSLDGTGRMDSPLHF
DNA: TGCGCCAGCAGCTTAGACGGGACAGGGCGGATGGATTCACCCCTCCACTTT

J: TRBJ1-2
size: few
D: .
V: TRBV19
CDR3: CASSISPQGSFYGYTF
DNA: TGTGCCAGTAGTATATCTCCCCAGGGCTCCTTCTATGGCTACACCTTC

J: TRBJ2-7
size: .
D: .
V: TRBV7-3
CDR3: CASSQGGTVTYEQYF
DNA: TGTGCCAGCAGCCAAGGAGGGACAGTAACCTACGAGCAGTACTTC

J: TRBJ2-1
size: .
D: TRBD1
V: TRBV9
CDR3: CASSEGTGFREQFF
DNA: TGTGCCAGCAGCGAGGGGACAGGCTTCAGAGAGCAGTTCTTC

J: TRBJ1-6
size: .
D: .
V: TRBV11-2
CDR3: CASSLDRLTPLHF
DNA: TGTGCCAGCAGCTTAGATCGGTTGACACCCCTCCACTTT

J: TRBJ2-5
size: .
D: .
V: TRBV6-2/TRBV6-3
CDR3: CASSYAGGGGFQETQYF
DNA: TGTGCCAGCAGTTACGCCGGAGGGGGCGGGTTCCAAGAGACCCAGTACTTC

J: TRBJ1-4
size: .
D: .
V: TRBV19
CDR3: CASSPSNLGHSRVGGPVQKLFF
DNA: TGTGCCAGTAGTCCCTCCAATCTCGGACACTCCAGAGTTGGTGGCCCCGTGCAAAAACTGTTTTTT

J: TRBJ2-6
size: .
D: .
V: TRBV4-2
CDR3: CASSPREAAGANVLTF
DNA: TGTGCCAGCAGCCCGAGGGAGGCGGCTGGGGCCAACGTCCTGACTTTC

J: TRBJ1-2
size: .
D: TRBD1
V: TRBV2
CDR3: CASSELGTGAGYTF
DNA: TGTGCCAGCAGTGAATTGGGGACAGGGGCTGGCTACACCTTC

J: TRBJ1-1
size: .
D: TRBD1
V: TRBV25-1
CDR3: CASSLTGQGNTEAFF
DNA: TGTGCCAGCAGTCTAACGGGACAGGGAAACACTGAAGCTTTCTTT

J: TRBJ1-2
size: .
D: TRBD1
V: TRBV5-1
CDR3: CASSLDRGGGYTF
DNA: TGCGCCAGCAGCTTGGACAGGGGTGGTGGCTACACCTTC

J: TRBJ2-1
size: .
D: .
V: TRBV5-1
CDR3: CASSLGLSSYNEQFF
DNA: TGCGCCAGCAGCTTGGGTCTTAGCTCCTACAATGAGCAGTTCTTC

J: TRBJ2-1
size: many
D: TRBD1
V: TRBV27
CDR3: CASRRTGGANEQFF
DNA: TGTGCCAGCAGACGGACAGGGGGGGCCAATGAGCAGTTCTTC

J: TRBJ2-3
size: .
D: TRBD2
V: TRBV29-1
CDR3: CSVPTSGGTSTDTQYF
DNA: TGCAGCGTTCCGACTAGCGGGGGGACCAGCACAGATACGCAGTATTTT

J: TRBJ2-5
size: .
D: .
V: TRBV7-2
CDR3: CASSLQRGETQYF
DNA: TGTGCCAGCAGCTTACAGAGAGGGGAGACCCAGTACTTC

J: TRBJ2-1
size: .
D: TRBD2
V: TRBV7-9
CDR3: CASSLAVGLSYNEQFF
DNA: TGTGCCAGCAGCCTAGCGGTGGGACTTTCCTACAATGAGCAGTTCTTC

J: TRBJ1-6
size: .
D: TRBD1
V: TRBV6-1
CDR3: CASNERAGGAPLHF
DNA: TGTGCCAGCAATGAACGGGCAGGGGGTGCACCCCTCCACTTT

J: TRBJ1-5
size: once
D: .
V: TRBV28
CDR3: CASSLSQGWDQPQHF
DNA: TGTGCCAGCAGTTTATCCCAGGGTTGGGATCAGCCCCAGCATTTT

J: TRBJ2-1
size: once
D: .
V: TRBV3-1/TRBV3-2
CDR3: CASSQSTRGVWFF
DNA: TGTGCCAGCAGCCAATCGACCCGCGGAGTGTGGTTCTTC

J: TRBJ1-3
size: .
D: .
V: TRBV6-5
CDR3: CASSYDSNYSGNTIYF
DNA: TGTGCCAGCAGTTATGACAGCAATTACTCTGGAAACACCATATATTTT

J: TRBJ1-2
size: once
D: .
V: TRBV5-4
CDR3: CASSPGTEQGYTF
DNA: TGTGCCAGCAGCCCAGGGACTGAACAGGGCTACACCTTC

J: TRBJ2-2
size: .
D: TRBD1
V: TRBV5-1
CDR3: CASSNRGDTGELFF
DNA: TGCGCCAGCAGCAACAGGGGGGACACCGGGGAGCTGTTTTTT

J: TRBJ1-6
size: .
D: .
V: TRBV9
CDR3: CASSARGGIGSNSPLHF
DNA: TGTGCCAGCAGCGCGCGGGGGGGGATAGGTTCAAATTCACCCCTCCACTTT

J: TRBJ2-3
size: .
D: TRBD2
V: TRBV5-1
CDR3: CASSSKLAGGNTDTQYF
DNA: TGCGCCAGCAGCTCAAAACTAGCGGGGGGTAACACAGATACGCAGTATTTT

J: TRBJ1-2
size: .
D: TRBD1
V: TRBV12-3/TRBV12-4
CDR3: CASSYDRGYGYTF
DNA: TGTGCCAGCAGTTACGACAGGGGCTATGGCTACACCTTC

J: TRBJ1-3
size: .
D: .
V: TRBV9
CDR3: CASSAHRDSGNTIYF
DNA: TGTGCCAGCAGCGCCCACAGGGACTCTGGAAACACCATATATTTT

J: TRBJ2-5
size: .
D: TRBD2
V: TRBV10-3
CDR3: CAIRGTSGGRETQYF
DNA: TGTGCCATCAGAGGGACTAGCGGGGGCCGGGAGACCCAGTACTTC

J: TRBJ1-1
size: .
D: TRBD1
V: TRBV7-9
CDR3: CASSLSDRGNTEAFF
DNA: TGTGCCAGCAGCTTATCGGACAGGGGAAACACTGAAGCTTTCTTT

J: TRBJ2-2
size: few
D: TRBD1
V: TRBV5-1
CDR3: CASSLSGTGGTGELFF
DNA: TGCGCCAGCAGCTTATCCGGGACAGGGGGGACCGGGGAGCTGTTTTTT

J: TRBJ2-1
size: .
D: .
V: TRBV7-9
CDR3: CASSPAGVREVSEQFF
DNA: TGTGCCAGCAGCCCGGCTGGGGTGAGGGAGGTCTCTGAGCAGTTCTTC

J: TRBJ1-2
size: .
D: TRBD1
V: TRBV6-2/TRBV6-3
CDR3: CASSIGQGWSRGYTF
DNA: TGTGCCAGCAGTATCGGACAGGGATGGTCGAGGGGCTACACCTTC

J: TRBJ1-2
size: .
D: TRBD1
V: TRBV19
CDR3: CASSPQRDRIYYGYTF
DNA: TGTGCCAGTAGTCCTCAGAGGGACAGGATCTACTATGGCTACACCTTC

J: TRBJ2-1
size: .
D: TRBD1
V: TRBV5-4
CDR3: CASSPEPGQYNEQFF
DNA: TGTGCCAGCAGCCCGGAACCGGGACAGTACAATGAGCAGTTCTTC

J: TRBJ1-3
size: .
D: .
V: TRBV5-1
CDR3: CASSLYISVGAKLDGNTIYF
DNA: TGCGCCAGCAGCTTGTACATTTCGGTAGGGGCGAAGTTGGACGGAAACACCATATATTTT

J: TRBJ2-1
size: .
D: .
V: TRBV25-1
CDR3: CATLGGGSYNEQFF
DNA: TGTGCCACCCTCGGAGGTGGCTCCTACAATGAGCAGTTCTTC

J: TRBJ2-1
size: .
D: TRBD2
V: TRBV5-1
CDR3: CASSLESSGGEQFF
DNA: TGCGCCAGCAGCTTGGAGAGTAGCGGGGGCGAGCAGTTCTTC

J: TRBJ1-1
size: .
D: TRBD1
V: TRBV6-5
CDR3: CASSYGRGRRTEAFF
DNA: TGTGCCAGCAGTTACGGCAGGGGGCGCCGCACTGAAGCTTTCTTT

J: TRBJ1-5
size: .
D: .
V: TRBV24-1
CDR3: CATSGAQGLQPQHF
DNA: TGTGCCACCAGTGGCGCCCAGGGACTTCAGCCCCAGCATTTT

J: TRBJ1-2
size: .
D: .
V: TRBV3-1/TRBV3-2
CDR3: CASRGLQGANYGYTF
DNA: TGTGCCAGCAGGGGATTACAGGGAGCTAACTATGGCTACACCTTC